These 15 T cell receptor beta chains came from one sample sequenced in a study of technical replicates of blood from a few donors. Measured with immunoSEQ multiplex PCR; TCRdb has only the in-frame clones, and not every one. The table lists 70,000 to 85,000 clones, around 90% of them singletons. Sequences were obtained from T cells isolated from PBMCs. These receptors were obtained from a human donor in good health.

This chain connects TRBV2 to TRBJ2-6, with D possibly being TRBD1 (6 bases). V was trimmed by 8 bases and J by 0 bases, leaving 14 bases between them. CDR3 size: 16 residues. CDR1 is SNHLY, CDR2 FYNNEI, per germline. CDR3 in amino acids: CASLLEGGSGANVLTF. For the CDR3, the DNA is TGTGCCAGCCTACTAGAAGGGGGCTCTGGGGCCAACGTCCTGACTTTC.

The CDR3 DNA reads TGTGCCAGTAGACTAGCGGGAGATACGGAGACCCAGTACTTC. The encoded protein is CASRLAGDTETQYF. The chain uses TRBV19 and TRBJ2-5, with TRBD2 matching over 11 bases. Germline-derived CDR1 and CDR2 are LNHDA and SQIVND (reference sequence). V dropped 6 bases and J dropped 5; count of bases not matched to a gene: 5. The CDR3 runs to 14 residues.

The rearrangement uses TRBV5-5 and TRBJ1-5, with TRBD1 identical over 10 bases. Germline lookup yields CDR1 SGHKS and CDR2 YYEKEE (reference sequence). V shed 3 bases, J shed 7 bases, and the junction held 7 bases outside the gene matches. The CDR3 is 15 residues long. This CDR3 is CASSWGQGRDQPQHF. The CDR3 DNA sequence: TGTGCCAGCAGCTGGGGACAGGGGAGAGACCAGCCCCAGCATTTT.

This chain links TRBV9 with TRBJ1-4; TRBD1 aligns across 8 bases. The germline V gene encodes CDR1 SGDLS and CDR2 YYNGEE. V lost 4 bases, J lost 0 bases, and 5 bases stayed unmatched. This CDR3 region has 16 residues. CDR3 region: CASSYGQGTTNEKLFF. The CDR3 nucleotides read TGTGCCAGCAGCTACGGACAGGGAACAACTAATGAAAAACTGTTTTTT.

This clone came up a few times. The chain links TRBV7-9 to TRBJ1-5; TRBD1 is a possible D gene (5 bases). The CDR3 is made up of 13 amino acids. CDR1 SEHNR and CDR2 FQNEAQ come from the germline V gene (reference sequence). V shed 4 bases and J shed 5 bases, with 9 bases lying between them. CDR3 nucleotides: TGTGCCAGCAGCTGGTCGGGGGATCAGCCCCAGCATTTT. Its protein product is CASSWSGDQPQHF.

This chain uses TRBV6-5 with TRBJ1-2; no definite D call. V lost 0 bases and J 0 bases, leaving 11 bases between the germline ends. Germline values: CDR1 MNHEY, CDR2 SVGAGI. The CDR3 covers 16 residues. CDR3 sequence: CASSYSKAPTNYGYTF. The CDR3, as DNA: TGTGCCAGCAGTTACTCGAAAGCCCCTACTAACTATGGCTACACCTTC.

The chain links TRBV7-9 to TRBJ1-1; unclear D gene. CDR3 length: 13 residues. Germline-derived CDR1 and CDR2 are SEHNR and FQNEAQ (reference sequence). V was pared by 5 bases and J by 0 bases, with 7 bases between. The CDR3 reads CASSQEVNTEAFF. For the CDR3, the DNA is TGTGCCAGCAGCCAGGAAGTGAACACTGAAGCTTTCTTT.

This chain links TRBV15 with TRBJ2-7, with D possibly being TRBD1 (5 bases). The CDR3 consists of 17 residues. Germline loops: CDR1 LNHNV, CDR2 YYDKDF (reference sequence). V was trimmed by 3 bases and J by 3 bases, leaving 21 bases between them. The CDR3, as DNA: TGTGCCACCAGCAGTTTTGCTAAAGGGGCCTTTTACTACGAGCAGTACTTC. Its protein product is CATSSFAKGAFYYEQYF.

The CDR3 sequence: CASSAETRNEKLFF. DNA of the CDR3: TGTGCCAGCAGTGCCGAGACAAGAAATGAAAAACTGTTTTTT. The V gene is TRBV6-1, the J gene TRBJ1-4; D is uncertain. V lost 4 bases, J lost 5 bases, and 11 bases lay in between. The V gene's germline CDR1 is MNHNS and CDR2 SASEGT. The CDR3 has 14 residues.

This clone was detected once. V is TRBV9 and J is TRBJ1-2; 7 positions agree with TRBD1. The junction had 5 bases not matched to a gene; V was cut back by 0 bases and J by 3 bases. The germline gives CDR1 SGDLS, CDR2 YYNGEE. The CDR3 covers 15 residues. CDR3 bases: TGTGCCAGCAGCGTAGTAGGCAGGGGGTACTATGGCTACACCTTC. It translates to CASSVVGRGYYGYTF.

The rearrangement uses TRBV11-2 and TRBJ2-7; 11 bases line up with TRBD2. The ends lost 6 bases at V and 4 bases at J; junction bases unmatched: 5. This CDR3 comprises 14 residues. Germline V gives CDR1 SGHAT, CDR2 FQNNGV. The CDR3: CASSSWTSGYEQYF. CDR3 nucleotides: TGTGCCAGCAGTTCGTGGACTAGCGGGTACGAGCAGTACTTC.

V gene TRBV7-8 combines with J gene TRBJ2-7, with 11 nucleotides matching TRBD2. CDR1 SGHVS and CDR2 FQNEAQ come from the germline V gene. This CDR3 is built from 18 residues. Trimming at V came to 2 bases and at J to 1 base, leaving 10 bases not matched to a gene. CDR3 nucleotides: TGTGCCAGCAGCTTAACTAGCGGGAGAGGTCCCCCTTCCTACGAGCAGTACTTC. It translates to CASSLTSGRGPPSYEQYF.

This clone was detected once. This chain uses TRBV10-3 with TRBJ2-7; 8 bases fit TRBD2. CDR1 is ENHRY, CDR2 SYGVKD, per germline. The CDR3 loop spans 17 amino acids. V gave up 0 bases and J gave up 1 base; unmatched junction bases: 8. CDR3 loop: CAISESLTGTRSYEQYF. In DNA, the CDR3 is TGTGCCATCAGTGAGTCCTTAACCGGGACTAGATCCTACGAGCAGTACTTC.

V and J are TRBV6-5 and TRBJ1-2, with D possibly matching TRBD1 (5 bases). CDR1 is MNHEY, CDR2 SVGAGI, per germline. Trimming shortened V by 0 bases and J by 8 bases, and 7 bases separated the two germline ends. The CDR3 length is 12 residues. The CDR3: CASSYSGEGYTF. In DNA, the CDR3 is TGTGCCAGCAGTTACTCAGGGGAAGGCTACACCTTC.

This clone was counted once. The chain recombines TRBV10-1 with TRBJ2-1; 14 positions match TRBD2. The V gene's germline CDR1 is WNHNN and CDR2 SYGVQD (reference sequence). The CDR3 is 15 residues long. V lost 6 bases and J lost 8; bases outside the gene matches: 6. The CDR3 loop reads CASSPGLAGADEQFF. The DNA of the CDR3 is TGCGCCAGCAGCCCGGGACTAGCGGGAGCGGATGAGCAGTTCTTC.